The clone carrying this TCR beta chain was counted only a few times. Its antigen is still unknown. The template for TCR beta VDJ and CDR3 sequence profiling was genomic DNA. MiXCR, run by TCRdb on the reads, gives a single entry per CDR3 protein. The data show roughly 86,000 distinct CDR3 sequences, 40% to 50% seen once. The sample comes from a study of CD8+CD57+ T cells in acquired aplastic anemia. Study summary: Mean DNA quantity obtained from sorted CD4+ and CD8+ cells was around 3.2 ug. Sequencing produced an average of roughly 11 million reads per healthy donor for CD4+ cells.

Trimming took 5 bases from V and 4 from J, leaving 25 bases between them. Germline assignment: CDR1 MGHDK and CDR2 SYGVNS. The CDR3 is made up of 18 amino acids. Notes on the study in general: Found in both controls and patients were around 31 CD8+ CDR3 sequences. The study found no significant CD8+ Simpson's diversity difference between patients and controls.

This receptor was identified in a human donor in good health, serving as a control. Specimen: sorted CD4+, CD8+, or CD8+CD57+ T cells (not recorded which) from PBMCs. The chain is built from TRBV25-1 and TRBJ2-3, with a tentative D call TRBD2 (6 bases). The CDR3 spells CASSYATGTAGSADTQYF. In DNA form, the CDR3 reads TGTGCCAGCAGTTACGCGACCGGGACGGCGGGGAGTGCAGATACGCAGTATTTT. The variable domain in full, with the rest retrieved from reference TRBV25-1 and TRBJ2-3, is EADIYQTPRYLVIGTGKKITLECSQTMGHDKMYWYQQDPGMELHLIHYSYGVNSTEKGDLSSESTVSRIRTEHFPLTLESARPSHTSQYLCASSYATGTAGSADTQYFGPGTRLTVL.